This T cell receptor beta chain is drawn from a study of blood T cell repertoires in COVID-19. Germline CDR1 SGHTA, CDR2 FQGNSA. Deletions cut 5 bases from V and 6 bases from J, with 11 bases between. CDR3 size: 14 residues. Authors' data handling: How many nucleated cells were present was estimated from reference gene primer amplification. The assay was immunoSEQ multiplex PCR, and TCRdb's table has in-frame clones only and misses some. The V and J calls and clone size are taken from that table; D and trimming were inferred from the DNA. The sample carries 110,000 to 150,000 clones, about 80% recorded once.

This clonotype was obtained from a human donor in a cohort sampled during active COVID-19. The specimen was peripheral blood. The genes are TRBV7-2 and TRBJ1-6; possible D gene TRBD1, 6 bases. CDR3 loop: CASSVDSSNSPLHF. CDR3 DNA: TGTGCCAGCAGCGTGGACAGCAGTAATTCACCCCTCCACTTT.